Below are 32 T cell receptor beta chains sequenced from a single sample in a study of blood T cell repertoires in COVID-19. Profiled with immunoSEQ multiplex PCR; TCRdb holds only in-frame clones, not every one. The table records roughly 160,000 clones, more than 65% of them present only once. The sequenced sample consisted of PBMCs or T cells enriched from blood (not recorded which). Every receptor here comes from a man in his 60s who had recovered from COVID-19.

The V call is TRBV19, the J call TRBJ2-2, with D maybe TRBD2 (6 bases). This CDR3 has 15 amino acids. Per the germline V gene, CDR1 is LNHDA and CDR2 is SQIVND (reference sequence). V dropped 2 bases and J dropped 4 bases, with 11 bases sitting between them. As DNA, the CDR3 is TGTGCCAGTAGTATAACCGGGAGTGTCACCGGGGAGCTGTTTTTT. It codes for CASSITGSVTGELFF.

V is TRBV7-2 and J is TRBJ1-5; the match to TRBD1 covers 7 bases. The CDR3 has 16 residues. CDR1 is SGHTA, CDR2 FQGNSA, per germline. V was clipped by 0 bases and J by 1 base; unmatched bases: 3. This chain's CDR3 is CASSLAPGGSNQPQHF. The CDR3 DNA sequence: TGTGCCAGCAGCTTAGCCCCAGGGGGGAGCAATCAGCCCCAGCATTTT. The full variable domain, with the rest looked up from reference TRBV7-2 and TRBJ1-5, is GAGVSQSPSNKVTEKGKDVELRCDPISGHTALYWYRQSLGQGLEFLIYFQGNSAPDKSGLPSDRFSAERTGGSVSTLTIQRTQQEDSAVYLCASSLAPGGSNQPQHFGDGTRLSIL.

This chain uses TRBV28 with TRBJ1-1, with unresolved D. The V gene's germline CDR1 is MDHEN and CDR2 SYDVKM. CDR3 size: 14 residues. Trimming cost V 0 bases and J 6 bases, with 11 bases left between them. The CDR3 region is CASSLWGGRSEAFF. The DNA for the CDR3 is TGTGCCAGCAGTTTATGGGGTGGGAGATCTGAAGCTTTCTTT.

The V gene is TRBV7-2, the J gene TRBJ1-2; D not resolved. CDR3 length: 16 residues. V lost 5 bases to trimming and J lost 8 bases, with 24 bases between them. Per germline, CDR1 SGHTA and CDR2 FQGNSA. The CDR3 DNA follows: TGTGCCAGCAGCACCACCCCCCCTTCCCAGGATGGGGGCTACACCTTC. Translating it yields CASSTTPPSQDGGYTF.

CDR3 DNA: TGTGCCAGCAGCCTTAGCGGGGGGGCCTCAGATACGCAGTATTTT. This translates into CASSLSGGASDTQYF. The chain joins TRBV7-3 to TRBJ2-3; 11 nucleotides agree with TRBD2. This CDR3 has 15 amino acids. V lost 5 bases to trimming and J lost 4 bases; unmatched junction nucleotides: 5. Germline values: CDR1 SGHTA, CDR2 FQGTGA.

The J gene is TRBJ1-4, the V gene TRBV14, with TRBD1 as a possible D gene (5 bases). The CDR3 is 13 amino acids. The V end was cut by 8 bases, the J end by 8 bases, with 15 bases between. Germline V gene sequence: CDR1 SGHDN, CDR2 FVKESK. CDR3: CASRRLQDEKLFF. The DNA for the CDR3 is TGTGCCAGCCGCCGGCTACAGGACGAAAAACTGTTTTTT.

This clone was counted between two and nine times. The chain is built from TRBV15 and TRBJ1-4; perhaps TRBD1 as D (5 bases). Germline-derived CDR1 and CDR2 are LNHNV and YYDKDF (reference sequence). This CDR3 is 15 amino acids long. With 1 base removed from V and 7 bases from J, the gap between germline ends came to 13 bases. Here the CDR3 DNA reads TGTGCCACCAGCAGAGTGGCGGGGCGCGGTGAAAAACTGTTTTTT. Its protein product is CATSRVAGRGEKLFF. Supplemented by reference TRBV15 and TRBJ1-4, the full variable domain reads DAMVIQNPRYQVTQFGKPVTLSCSQTLNHNVMYWYQQKSSQAPKLLFHYYDKDFNNEADTPDNFQSRRPNTSFCFLDIRSPGLGDTAMYLCATSRVAGRGEKLFFGSGTQLSVL.

The V gene is TRBV5-6, the J gene TRBJ1-6; TRBD1 aligns across 10 bases. The CDR3 loop spans 16 amino acids. Germline lookup yields CDR1 SGHDT and CDR2 YYEEEE. Trimming took 3 bases from V and 1 from J; bases not matched to a gene: 1. The CDR3 DNA follows: TGTGCCAGCAGCTGGGACAGGGGATCCTATAATTCACCCCTCCACTTT. Protein product: CASSWDRGSYNSPLHF.

This chain uses TRBV3-1 (or the pseudogene TRBV3-2) with TRBJ2-7; no clear D. Per germline, CDR1 LGHDT and CDR2 YNNKEL (reference sequence). CDR3 size: 12 residues. V lost 1 base, J lost 5 bases, and 6 bases lay in between. DNA for the CDR3: TGTGCCAGCAGCCAAGTTATTCACGAGCAGTACTTC. Its protein is CASSQVIHEQYF.

The chain is built from TRBV7-6 and TRBJ2-1, with 10 bases matching TRBD2. The junction had 8 bases not matched to a gene; V was cut back by 5 bases and J by 1 base. The CDR3 is 17 amino acids. Germline loops: CDR1 SGHVS, CDR2 FNYEAQ. The CDR3 is CASSLTSGINSYNEQFF. As DNA, the CDR3 is TGTGCCAGCAGCCTAACTAGCGGGATTAATTCCTACAATGAGCAGTTCTTC.

V is TRBV14 and J is TRBJ2-5, with 9 bases matching TRBD1. This CDR3 is 13 amino acids long. J gave up 14 bases and V 1 base, and 8 bases lay outside the gene matches. Germline V CDR1 and CDR2: SGHDN, FVKESK. CDR3 region: CASSQVGTGLPYF. For the CDR3, the DNA is TGTGCCAGCAGCCAAGTTGGGACAGGGCTCCCCTACTTC.

V is TRBV7-3 and J is TRBJ2-1; possible D gene TRBD2, 5 bases. CDR1 and CDR2 (germline): SGHTA, FQGTGA. CDR3 length: 17 residues. V shed 0 bases and J shed 5 bases, with 17 bases lying between them. The CDR3 DNA is TGTGCCAGCAGCTTAACGGAGGAGGTCAAAGAAAACAATGAGCAGTTCTTC. This encodes CASSLTEEVKENNEQFF.

V and J are TRBV4-2 and TRBJ2-1; TRBD2 matches 14 bases. The junction had 9 bases not matched to a gene; V was cut back by 1 base and J by 7 bases. The germline CDR1 and CDR2 sequences are LGHNA and YNFKEQ. This CDR3 comprises 18 residues. CDR3 in amino acids: CASSQAKGLAGGGNEQFF. In nucleotides, the CDR3 is TGTGCCAGCAGCCAAGCCAAAGGACTAGCGGGGGGTGGGAATGAGCAGTTCTTC.

DNA of the CDR3: TGTGCCAGCAGTGACAGGGGGTTGGGCGAGCAGTACTTC. Its translation: CASSDRGLGEQYF. The chain is built from TRBV2 and TRBJ2-7, with 7 bases fitting TRBD1. The germline CDR1 and CDR2 sequences are SNHLY and FYNNEI. There are 13 residues in the CDR3. The ends lost 3 bases at V and 6 bases at J; junction bases unmatched: 5.

This chain connects TRBV19 to TRBJ1-1; 7 bases are shared with TRBD1. V was clipped by 6 bases and J by 5 bases; unmatched bases: 6. CDR3 length: 13 residues. In germline, CDR1 is LNHDA, CDR2 SQIVND (reference sequence). The CDR3 sequence is CASSPTGETEAFF. The CDR3 DNA reads as TGTGCCAGTAGCCCTACAGGGGAGACTGAAGCTTTCTTT.

This rearrangement joins TRBV2 to TRBJ1-5, with D perhaps matching TRBD1 (6 bases). Deletions cut 5 bases from V and 11 bases from J, with 16 bases between. Per germline, CDR1 SNHLY and CDR2 FYNNEI. The CDR3 is 13 amino acids. This chain's CDR3 is CASSISGARAQHF. CDR3 nucleotide sequence: TGTGCCAGCAGTATATCAGGGGCCAGGGCCCAGCATTTT. The whole variable domain, filled in from reference TRBV2 and TRBJ1-5, reads EPEVTQTPSHQVTQMGQEVILRCVPISNHLYFYWYRQILGQKVEFLVSFYNNEISEKSEIFDDQFSVERPDGSNFTLKIRSTKLEDSAMYFCASSISGARAQHFGDGTRLSIL.

In the case of this clone: At one of its ends the junction is not consistent with the germline gene, which may arise from a read error. The chain uses TRBV28 and TRBJ1-6; D is undetermined. Germline CDR1 MDHEN, CDR2 SYDVKM. The CDR3 is 11 residues long. CDR3 DNA: TGCGACGGGGAGGATAATTCACCCCTCCACTTT. It is translated as CDGEDNSPLHF.

The genes are TRBV7-9 and TRBJ2-2, with 13 bases identical to TRBD2. CDR1 is SEHNR and CDR2 is FQNEAQ in the germline V gene (reference sequence). The CDR3 contains 16 residues. Losses at the gene ends were 3 bases for V and 5 bases for J; bases not matched to a gene: 3. CDR3 region: CASSFGTSGMTGELFF. The CDR3 DNA is TGTGCCAGCAGCTTCGGGACTAGCGGGATGACCGGGGAGCTGTTTTTT.

The V and J genes are TRBV23-1 and TRBJ2-7; D possibly corresponds to TRBD1 (6 bases). TRBV23-1 is an ORF for which the function is uncertain. The CDR3 contains 14 residues. V was trimmed by 11 bases and J by 0 bases, leaving 17 bases between them. This CDR3 is CAPTQGTTSYEQYF. In DNA form, the CDR3 reads TGCGCCCCAACTCAGGGGACAACCTCCTACGAGCAGTACTTC.

The chain carries TRBV7-3 and TRBJ1-4, with D possibly being TRBD1 (5 bases). Germline loops: CDR1 SGHTA, CDR2 FQGTGA. This CDR3 contains 13 residues. V was pared by 4 bases and J by 8 bases, with 11 bases between. Here the CDR3 DNA reads TGTGCCAGCAGCTCGGACCGGGGGGAAAAACTGTTTTTT. It translates to CASSSDRGEKLFF.

The chain combines TRBV2 with TRBJ1-5, with 8 bases that match TRBD1. The CDR3 consists of 14 residues. With V trimmed by 3 bases and J by 5 bases, 3 bases remained unmatched. Germline lookup yields CDR1 SNHLY and CDR2 FYNNEI. The CDR3 sequence is CASSDGRGHQPQHF. CDR3 DNA sequence: TGTGCCAGCAGTGACGGCAGGGGGCATCAGCCCCAGCATTTT.

This sequence joins TRBV2 and TRBJ1-1, with TRBD1 matching 9 bases. This CDR3 comprises 14 residues. Germline CDR1 and CDR2: SNHLY and FYNNEI. V shed 9 bases and J 0 bases; nucleotides not matched to a gene: 5. DNA of the CDR3: TGTGCCAGTCGGGACAGGGCCATGAACACTGAAGCTTTCTTT. Translating gives CASRDRAMNTEAFF.

This clone was seen a single time. The chain links TRBV10-3 to TRBJ1-1, with D perhaps TRBD1 (6 bases). Germline V CDR1 and CDR2: ENHRY, SYGVKD. The CDR3 consists of 13 residues. V gave up 9 bases and J gave up 2 bases, with 13 bases separating them. The CDR3 bases are TGTGCCATAACAGGGTCAAAAAACACTGAAGCTTTCTTT. This encodes CAITGSKNTEAFF.

The J gene is TRBJ2-7, the V gene TRBV9, with TRBD1 identical over 10 bases. V lost 2 bases to trimming and J lost 4 bases; unmatched junction nucleotides: 6. The CDR3 extends over 15 amino acids. CDR1 is SGDLS and CDR2 is YYNGEE in the germline V gene. CDR3 coding DNA: TGTGCCAGCAGCGTGAGCCGGGACAGGGGATACGAGCAGTACTTC. Translating it yields CASSVSRDRGYEQYF.

This rearrangement joins TRBV30 to TRBJ2-7; 8 bases fit TRBD1. Germline V CDR1 and CDR2: GTSNPN, SVGIG (reference sequence). Trimming at V came to 3 bases and at J to 5 bases, leaving 6 bases not matched to a gene. This CDR3 has 13 residues. The CDR3 loop reads CAWRRTGRNEQYF. The CDR3 DNA sequence: TGTGCCTGGAGAAGGACAGGGCGAAACGAGCAGTACTTC.

This sequence joins TRBV2 and TRBJ1-2; TRBD1 might be the D (5 bases). The V gene lost 6 bases and the J gene lost 3 bases, with 14 bases spanning the gap. This CDR3 spans 14 amino acids. Germline CDR1 and CDR2: SNHLY and FYNNEI. The chain's CDR3 is CASSWEGLDYGYTF. In nucleotides, the CDR3 is TGTGCCAGCAGCTGGGAGGGGTTAGACTATGGCTACACCTTC. Looking up the rest from reference TRBV2 and TRBJ1-2 gives the full variable domain: EPEVTQTPSHQVTQMGQEVILRCVPISNHLYFYWYRQILGQKVEFLVSFYNNEISEKSEIFDDQFSVERPDGSNFTLKIRSTKLEDSAMYFCASSWEGLDYGYTFGSGTRLTVV.

V is TRBV7-8 and J is TRBJ1-4, with 9 bases identical to TRBD1. This CDR3 contains 15 residues. Germline lookup yields CDR1 SGHVS and CDR2 FQNEAQ. After removal of 6 bases from V and 5 bases from J, the junction contained 7 bases not matched to a gene. The CDR3 protein is CASSQTGTGNEKLFF. CDR3 bases: TGTGCCAGCAGTCAAACCGGGACAGGGAATGAAAAACTGTTTTTT.

This clone has just a few counts. This sequence joins TRBV21-1 and TRBJ1-3; the D call in the table, TRBD1, was not verified against the DNA. TRBV21-1 is labeled a pseudogene. This CDR3 comprises 14 residues. CDR3 in amino acids: CASSKDGGRNTIYF. DNA of the CDR3: TGTGCCAGCAGCAAAGATGGGGGCCGAAACACCATATATTTT.

J is TRBJ2-2 and V is TRBV6-5; 7 nucleotides line up with TRBD1. The CDR3 runs to 15 residues. The trim removed 7 bases at V and 5 bases at J, leaving 10 bases unmatched. Germline V gene lookup returns CDR1 MNHEY and CDR2 SVGAGI. The CDR3 DNA reads as TGTGCCAGCACCGCTGACAGGGCGAGGACCGGGGAGCTGTTTTTT. It is translated as CASTADRARTGELFF.

This chain joins TRBV5-6 and TRBJ2-3, with D hard to call. The CDR3 runs 12 residues. Germline lookup yields CDR1 SGHDT and CDR2 YYEEEE. Trimming took off 5 bases at V and 6 bases at J, with 10 bases between the two ends. The CDR3 DNA reads TGTGCCAGCAGTGAGGTTTGGGATACGCAGTATTTT. Its protein product is CASSEVWDTQYF.

The count of this clone is one. This chain uses TRBV7-3 with TRBJ2-2; D is undetermined. Trimming stripped 3 bases from V and 1 base from J, with 6 bases between. There are 14 residues in the CDR3. Germline values: CDR1 SGHTA, CDR2 FQGTGA. The CDR3 DNA sequence: TGTGCCAGCAGCTTTTACAGGAACACCGGGGAGCTGTTTTTT. This codes for CASSFYRNTGELFF.

V is TRBV29-1 and J is TRBJ1-2, with D uncertain. CDR1 is SQVTM, CDR2 ANQGSEA, per germline. The CDR3 spans 11 residues. V lost 6 bases to trimming and J lost 4 bases, with 9 bases between them. CDR3 in DNA: TGCAGCGTCCCCCGGGGCTATGGCTACACCTTC. It specifies CSVPRGYGYTF.